Following are 27 T cell receptor beta chains from one sample sequenced in a study of blood T cells in healthy people across ages. The use of a sample-barcoded 5' primer and a J-beta primer mix characterized a second PCR of roughly 6 to 11 cycles. A single record per CDR3 protein comes from TCRdb applying MiXCR to the 5' RACE reads. The profile shows 750,000 to 1,000,000 distinct CDR3 sequences, around 29% of them singletons. This same sample was also taken into another study, of T cells of mothers and their children.

The sequenced sample consisted of blood. These receptors originate from a woman aged 40 to 50 in good health.

This clonotype was seen repeatedly, ten times or more. This chain joins TRBV11-2 and TRBJ2-5, with TRBD2 identical over 16 bases. V dropped 6 bases and J dropped 2; count of bases not matched to a gene: 9. The germline V gene encodes CDR1 SGHAT and CDR2 FQNNGV. The CDR3 sequence is 18 residues long. The CDR3 here is CASRSRPGLAGGQETQYF. CDR3 nucleotide sequence: TGTGCCAGCAGATCGAGACCGGGACTAGCGGGGGGGCAAGAGACCCAGTACTTC.

A few counts support this clonotype. The chain uses TRBV28 and TRBJ2-3, with D maybe TRBD1 (7 bases). Germline CDR1 is MDHEN and CDR2 is SYDVKM. V was shortened by 4 bases and J by 7 bases, with 18 bases between the two germline ends. The CDR3 has 15 amino acids. The CDR3 protein is CASSSGGTLRNTQYF. In DNA form, the CDR3 reads TGTGCCAGCAGTTCAGGGGGGACCCTTCGAAATACGCAGTATTTT.

With respect to this clonotype: A much larger clone lies one base from this, so it may be a read error. The V gene is TRBV4-2, the J gene TRBJ2-5; no definite D call. The better agreement between TRBJ2-7 and the DNA end casts doubt on the J call. There are 14 residues in the CDR3. The germline V gene has CDR1 LGHNA and CDR2 YNFKEQ. The CDR3 loop reads CASSQTSSCYEQYF. The CDR3 DNA reads as TGTGCCAGCAGCCAAACCAGCTCCTGCTACGAGCAGTACTTC.

This clonotype was found a few times. The chain combines TRBV20-1 with TRBJ2-7; D unclear. CDR3 length equals 11 residues. V was pared by 6 bases and J by 0 bases, with 6 bases between. Germline V gives CDR1 DFQATT, CDR2 SNEGSKA (reference sequence). The CDR3 sequence is CSAEISYEQYF. CDR3 DNA: TGCAGTGCCGAGATCTCCTACGAGCAGTACTTC.

The rearrangement links TRBV20-1 to TRBJ1-3; 9 bases map to TRBD1. The CDR3 extends over 16 amino acids. Germline CDR1 DFQATT, CDR2 SNEGSKA (reference sequence). The ends lost 6 bases at V and 0 bases at J; junction bases unmatched: 9. CDR3 coding DNA: TGCAGTGCATCCGGGACAGGGAGAGGCTCTGGAAACACCATATATTTT. It encodes CSASGTGRGSGNTIYF.

This clonotype occurred many times. The CDR3 coding sequence is TGTGCCAGCACCAGACCGGGACTAGCGGGGGAAGGCAAAAACATTCAGTACTTC. Its translation is CASTRPGLAGEGKNIQYF. The chain couples TRBV7-2 to TRBJ2-4, with 14 bases fitting TRBD2. Germline CDR1 SGHTA, CDR2 FQGNSA. The length of the CDR3 is 18 residues. J gave up 3 bases and V 7 bases, and 11 bases lay outside the gene matches. The whole variable domain, filled in from reference TRBV7-2 and TRBJ2-4, reads GAGVSQSPSNKVTEKGKDVELRCDPISGHTALYWYRQSLGQGLEFLIYFQGNSAPDKSGLPSDRFSAERTGGSVSTLTIQRTQQEDSAVYLCASTRPGLAGEGKNIQYFGAGTRLSVL.

The genes are TRBV5-1 and TRBJ2-3; D perhaps matches TRBD1 (5 bases). CDR3 length: 16 residues. Germline loops: CDR1 SGHRS, CDR2 YFSETQ. With 0 bases removed from V and 2 bases from J, the gap between germline ends came to 13 bases. CDR3 amino acids: CASSLGIQGTTDTQYF. The CDR3 DNA sequence: TGCGCCAGCAGCTTGGGAATTCAGGGCACCACAGATACGCAGTATTTT.

The chain is built from TRBV10-3 and TRBJ1-1, with D unclear. The germline V gene encodes CDR1 ENHRY and CDR2 SYGVKD. The V end was cut by 7 bases, the J end by 1 base, with 10 bases between. There are 13 residues in the CDR3. The CDR3 region is CAIKTYENTEAFF. The CDR3 DNA sequence: TGTGCCATCAAAACTTACGAGAACACTGAAGCTTTCTTT.

CDR3 sequence: CARGTGSSGANVLTF. Written as DNA, the CDR3 is TGTGCCAGGGGGACAGGCTCCTCTGGGGCCAACGTCCTGACTTTC. The chain is built from TRBV7-9 and TRBJ2-6; TRBD1 matches 8 bases. The CDR3 sequence is 15 residues long. Germline CDR1 reads SEHNR; CDR2 reads FQNEAQ (reference sequence). The V and J ends lost 9 bases and 0 bases, in that order; junction bases with no gene match: 4.

The chain carries TRBV9 and TRBJ2-1, with a weak D call TRBD1 (5 bases). The ends were cut back, 0 bases at V and 1 base at J, with 11 bases in the middle. The CDR3 has 16 amino acids. In germline, CDR1 is SGDLS, CDR2 YYNGEE. CDR3 bases: TGTGCCAGCAGCGTAGGAAAGGGGAATTCCTACAATGAGCAGTTCTTC. Residues: CASSVGKGNSYNEQFF.

This clonotype was recorded a few times. The chain carries TRBV7-9 and TRBJ2-7, with D possibly called TRBD1 or TRBD2 (5 bases each). Germline CDR1 is SEHNR and CDR2 is FQNEAQ (reference sequence). There are 15 residues in the CDR3. Trimming took 5 bases from V and 6 from J, leaving 20 bases between them. CDR3 protein: CASSPRGIALGEQYF. The CDR3 bases are TGTGCCAGCAGCCCAAGGGGTATAGCGCTAGGCGAGCAGTACTTC.

The CDR3 DNA is TGTGCCAGCTTAGGGGAGGGCTACGAGCAGTTCTTC. It encodes CASLGEGYEQFF. This chain connects TRBV6-5 to TRBJ2-1; TRBD2 aligns across 7 bases. The germline V gene has CDR1 MNHEY and CDR2 SVGAGI. Unmatched junction bases numbered 8, after V lost 8 bases and J lost 10 bases. This CDR3 comprises 12 residues.

This clonotype was picked up one time. The rearrangement joins TRBV15 to TRBJ2-5, with a tentative D call TRBD1 (5 bases). This CDR3 contains 14 residues. Per the germline V gene, CDR1 is LNHNV and CDR2 is YYDKDF (reference sequence). Trimming removed 2 bases at V and 6 bases at J, with 13 bases between. The CDR3 loop is CATSRPTVGKTQYF. The CDR3, as DNA: TGTGCCACCAGCAGACCGACAGTAGGGAAGACCCAGTACTTC.

This chain joins TRBV7-2 and TRBJ1-1; 8 bases align to TRBD1. CDR3 length: 15 amino acids. Germline V gives CDR1 SGHTA, CDR2 FQGNSA. Losses at the gene ends were 5 bases for V and 1 base for J; bases not matched to a gene: 6. The CDR3 here is CASSRIGQGNTEAFF. CDR3 DNA sequence: TGTGCCAGCAGCCGAATCGGACAGGGGAACACTGAAGCTTTCTTT.

V usage is TRBV9 and J usage is TRBJ2-7; 11 bases map to TRBD1. The CDR3 length is 15 residues. The germline CDR1 and CDR2 sequences are SGDLS and YYNGEE. Germline trimming cut 10 bases from V and 7 bases from J; bases unmatched to any gene: 16. The CDR3 coding sequence is TGTGCCTGCGGCGTAGAGGGGACAGGGGGATGGGAGCAGTACTTC. It encodes CACGVEGTGGWEQYF.

The chain couples TRBV5-1 to TRBJ2-2; D might be TRBD1 (6 bases). CDR1 is SGHRS, CDR2 YFSETQ, per germline. V dropped 3 bases and J dropped 6 bases, with 12 bases sitting between them. The CDR3 consists of 14 residues. The CDR3 nucleotides are TGCGCCAGCAGCTCACAGGGCGACGCCGGGGAGCTGTTTTTT. Its protein is CASSSQGDAGELFF.

Concerning this clonotype itself: A much more abundant neighbour one base away suggests this may be a read error. CDR3 sequence: CASSFEKGEQFF. The CDR3 DNA reads as TGTGCCAGCAGCTTCGAGAAGGGCGAGCAGTTCTTC. The chain couples TRBV7-3 to TRBJ2-1; D call uncertain. The ends were cut back, 3 bases at V and 10 bases at J, with 10 bases in the middle. The CDR3 contains 12 residues. CDR1 is SGHTA and CDR2 is FQGTGA in the germline V gene.

Notes on this clonotype: A much bigger clone sits one base away, suggesting this may be a read error. The chain joins TRBV10-3 to TRBJ1-5; the D is unclear. From germline, CDR1 is ENHRY and CDR2 SYGVKD. Trimming shortened V by 4 bases and J by 7 bases, and 20 bases separated the two germline ends. This CDR3 comprises 16 residues. This chain's CDR3 is CAISGRELLWGQPQHF. The CDR3 region has the DNA TGTGCCATCAGTGGCCGGGAGCTCCTTTGGGGACAGCCCCAGCATTTT.

The rearrangement uses TRBV14 and TRBJ1-4; possible D gene TRBD1, 5 bases. The germline gives CDR1 SGHDN, CDR2 FVKESK. The CDR3 has 15 residues. The ends were cut back, 4 bases at V and 0 bases at J, with 9 bases in the middle. In nucleotides, the CDR3 is TGTGCCAGCAGCCCGAGGACAACAACTAATGAAAAACTGTTTTTT. This codes for CASSPRTTTNEKLFF.

In its sample, this clonotype was seen a few times. The chain combines TRBV15 with TRBJ2-1; D might be TRBD1 (6 bases). Germline CDR1 and CDR2: LNHNV and YYDKDF (reference sequence). Trimming stripped 4 bases from V and 10 bases from J, with 14 bases between. The length of the CDR3 is 13 residues. DNA for the CDR3: TGTGCCACCAGCACCCGAGAGGGGGAGGAGCAGTTCTTC. Protein: CATSTREGEEQFF.

This clonotype was detected ten times or more. V and J are TRBV12-3 or TRBV12-4 and TRBJ1-2, with D unclear. Trimming took 3 bases from V and 5 from J, leaving 7 bases between them. The CDR3 contains 12 residues. CDR3 in amino acids: CASSFRRYGYTF. CDR3 nucleotide sequence: TGTGCCAGCAGTTTCCGTAGATATGGCTACACCTTC.

The chain uses TRBV19 and TRBJ2-1, with D possibly matching TRBD1 (6 bases). The CDR3 consists of 13 residues. The V end lost 6 bases, the J end lost 12 bases, and 18 bases lay between the germline ends. The germline gives CDR1 LNHDA, CDR2 SQIVND (reference sequence). The CDR3 loop reads CASRPIPQGGQFF. CDR3 DNA sequence: TGTGCCAGTAGGCCTATACCCCAAGGGGGGCAGTTCTTC.

This clonotype has at least ten counts. The chain is built from TRBV4-2 and TRBJ2-7, with TRBD1 matching 9 bases. V lost 0 bases, J lost 6 bases, and 3 bases stayed unmatched. This CDR3 spans 14 amino acids. Germline values: CDR1 LGHNA, CDR2 YNFKEQ. CDR3 in DNA: TGTGCCAGCAGCCAAGATCGGGGACAGGGCGAGCAGTACTTC. It codes for CASSQDRGQGEQYF.

This clonotype was seen many times. This sequence joins TRBV7-2 and TRBJ2-4; D might be TRBD1 (5 bases). Germline CDR1 reads SGHTA; CDR2 reads FQGNSA. The length of the CDR3 is 16 residues. Trimming took 5 bases from V and 0 from J, leaving 14 bases between them. CDR3 sequence reads: CASSPQGSLAKNIQYF. In nucleotides, the CDR3 is TGTGCCAGCAGCCCTCAGGGCAGCCTAGCCAAAAACATTCAGTACTTC.

As concerns this clonotype: At one end, the junction sequence differs from germline, possibly due to a read error. The gene calls are TRBV9 and TRBJ2-3; D possibly corresponds to TRBD2 (6 bases). Germline-derived CDR1 and CDR2 are SGDLS and YYNGEE. CDR3 length: 14 amino acids. The CDR3 DNA reads TGTGCCAGCGGCGTAGCGGTTAGCACAGATACGCAGTATTTT. Translating it yields CASGVAVSTDTQYF.

This clonotype was recorded a few times. J is TRBJ1-2 and V is TRBV3-1; no reliable D call. Deletions cut 4 bases from V and 8 bases from J, with 11 bases between. In germline, CDR1 is LGHDT, CDR2 YNNKEL (reference sequence). This CDR3 has 12 amino acids. Here the CDR3 DNA reads TGTGCCAGCAGCCTTTCTAGTAGGGGCTACACCTTC. Protein sequence: CASSLSSRGYTF.

To note about this clonotype: A read error may account for a junction end that differs from germline. The V call is TRBV9, the J call TRBJ2-1, with 8 bases fitting TRBD1. This CDR3 has 16 residues. CDR1 and CDR2 (germline): SGDLS, YYNGEE. The CDR3 here is CASSGPWTGTYSEQFF. The CDR3 nucleotides are TGTGCCAGCAGCGGGCCATGGACAGGGACCTACAGTGAGCAGTTCTTC. Supplemented by reference TRBV9 and TRBJ2-1, the full variable domain reads DSGVTQTPKHLITATGQRVTLRCSPRSGDLSVYWYQQSLDQGLQFLIQYYNGEERAKGNILERFSAQQFPDLHSELNLSSLELGDSALYFCASSGPWTGTYSEQFFGPGTRLTVL.